This T cell receptor (beta chain) was retrieved from a study of T cell responses to AZD1222 COVID-19 vaccine. The study's findings and limits: Among the donors, most were white British and more were female, and clonal diversity was possibly underestimated.

Germline V CDR1 and CDR2: LNHDA, SQIVND (reference sequence). The CDR3 is made up of 13 amino acids. Trimming shortened V by 4 bases and J by 7 bases, and 13 bases separated the two germline ends. Remarks on this clone: Its antigen is currently unknown.

Some clones are missing from TCRdb's copy, which holds only in-frame ones; the method was immunoSEQ multiplex PCR. Of some 200,000 clones detected, roughly 91% appear once; the ten largest clones hold over 0.95%. Source: peripheral blood, taken on day 0 of MenACWY control vaccination. The sequence was obtained from an adult in good health. The gene calls are TRBV19 and TRBJ1-2, with D unclear. The chain's CDR3 is CASSTPRFSGYTF. Written as DNA, the CDR3 is TGTGCCAGTAGTACCCCCCGATTCTCTGGCTACACCTTC.